This T cell receptor (beta chain) was captured by sequencing in a study of cytomegalovirus exposure and HLA in healthy donors. Broader study findings: The authors later linked a missense DCLRE1C variant to TCR beta V- and J-gene trimming.

Details on this clone: Its specificity is unknown.

CDR1 MGHRA and CDR2 YSYEKL come from the germline V gene. V shed 6 bases, J shed 5 bases, and the junction held 10 bases outside the gene matches. The CDR3 sequence is 15 residues long. A multiplex PCR was run with 60 Vbeta primers and 13 Jbeta primers. Profiled with immunoSEQ multiplex PCR; TCRdb holds only in-frame clones, not every one. This table has 70,000 or so clones, just over 85% appearing once. The material sequenced was PBMCs. This chain connects TRBV4-1 to TRBJ2-5; 9 nucleotides agree with TRBD1. The sequence derives from a woman aged 25-40 years in good health and CMV-seronegative. CDR3 loop: CASRLTGTGSETQYF. CDR3 coding DNA: TGCGCCAGCAGGCTCACCGGGACAGGGTCGGAGACCCAGTACTTC.